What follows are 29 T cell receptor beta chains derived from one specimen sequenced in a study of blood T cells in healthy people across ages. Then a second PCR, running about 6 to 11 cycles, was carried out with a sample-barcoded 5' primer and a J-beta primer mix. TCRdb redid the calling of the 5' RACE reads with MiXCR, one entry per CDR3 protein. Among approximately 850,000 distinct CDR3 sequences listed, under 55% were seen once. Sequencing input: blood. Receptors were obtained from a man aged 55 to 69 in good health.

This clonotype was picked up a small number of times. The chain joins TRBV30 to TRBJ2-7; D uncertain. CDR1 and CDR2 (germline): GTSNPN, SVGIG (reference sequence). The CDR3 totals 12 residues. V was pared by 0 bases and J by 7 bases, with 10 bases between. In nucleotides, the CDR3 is TGTGCCTGGAGTGTACAAGTGGAGGAGCAGTACTTC. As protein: CAWSVQVEEQYF.

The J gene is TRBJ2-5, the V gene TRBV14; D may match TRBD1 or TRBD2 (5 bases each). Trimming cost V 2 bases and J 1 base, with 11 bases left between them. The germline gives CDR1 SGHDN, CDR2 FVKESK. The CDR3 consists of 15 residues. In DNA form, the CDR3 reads TGTGCCAGCAGCCAAACCGGGGCAATCCAAGAGACCCAGTACTTC. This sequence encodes CASSQTGAIQETQYF.

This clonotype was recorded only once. The CDR3 here is CSATEQGAVMNEQYF. In DNA form, the CDR3 reads TGCAGTGCTACCGAGCAGGGGGCGGTTATGAATGAGCAGTACTTC. The chain recombines TRBV20-1 with TRBJ2-5; 8 positions agree with TRBD1. Germline assignment: CDR1 DFQATT and CDR2 SNEGSKA (reference sequence). V was pared by 4 bases and J by 11 bases, with 18 bases of the junction left unmatched. The CDR3 sequence is 15 residues long.

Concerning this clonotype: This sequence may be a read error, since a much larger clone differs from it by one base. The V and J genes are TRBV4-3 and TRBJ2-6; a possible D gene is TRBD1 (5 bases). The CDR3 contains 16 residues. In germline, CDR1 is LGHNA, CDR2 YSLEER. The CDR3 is CASSPKTLSGANVPTF. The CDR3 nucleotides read TGCGCCAGCAGCCCTAAGACACTCTCTGGGGCCAACGTCCCGACTTTC.

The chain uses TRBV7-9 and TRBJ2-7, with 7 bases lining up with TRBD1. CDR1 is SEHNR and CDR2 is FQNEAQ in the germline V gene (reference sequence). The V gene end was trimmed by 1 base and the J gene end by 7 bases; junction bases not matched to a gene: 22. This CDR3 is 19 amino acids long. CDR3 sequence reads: CASSLGRQGPMQGVGEQYF. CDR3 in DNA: TGTGCCAGCAGCTTAGGCCGTCAGGGCCCCATGCAGGGGGTAGGTGAGCAGTACTTC.

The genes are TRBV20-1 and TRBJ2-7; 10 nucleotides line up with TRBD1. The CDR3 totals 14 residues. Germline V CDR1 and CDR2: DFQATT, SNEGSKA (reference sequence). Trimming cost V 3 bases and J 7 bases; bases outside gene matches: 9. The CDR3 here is CSARRGQGSLEQYF. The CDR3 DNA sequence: TGCAGTGCTAGGAGGGGACAGGGGTCTCTGGAGCAGTACTTC.

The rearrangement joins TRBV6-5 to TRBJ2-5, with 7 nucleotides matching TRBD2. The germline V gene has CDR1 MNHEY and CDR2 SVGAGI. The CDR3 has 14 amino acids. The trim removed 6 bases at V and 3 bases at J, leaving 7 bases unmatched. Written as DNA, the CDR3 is TGTGCCAGCAGCCTTCCCGGGGGGAAAGAGACCCAGTACTTC. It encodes CASSLPGGKETQYF.

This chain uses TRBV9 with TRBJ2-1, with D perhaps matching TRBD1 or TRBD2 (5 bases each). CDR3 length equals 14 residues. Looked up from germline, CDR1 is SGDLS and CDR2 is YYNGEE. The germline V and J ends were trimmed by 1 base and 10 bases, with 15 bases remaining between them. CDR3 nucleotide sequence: TGTGCCAGCAGCGTAACAGGAAACGAGGGGGAGCAGTTCTTC. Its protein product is CASSVTGNEGEQFF.

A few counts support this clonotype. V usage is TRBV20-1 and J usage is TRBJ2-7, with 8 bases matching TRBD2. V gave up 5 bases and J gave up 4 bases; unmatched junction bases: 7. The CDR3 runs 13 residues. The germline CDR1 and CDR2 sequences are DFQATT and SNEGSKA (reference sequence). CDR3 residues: CSAGSGGLYEQYF. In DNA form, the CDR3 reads TGCAGTGCTGGGAGCGGGGGACTTTACGAGCAGTACTTC.

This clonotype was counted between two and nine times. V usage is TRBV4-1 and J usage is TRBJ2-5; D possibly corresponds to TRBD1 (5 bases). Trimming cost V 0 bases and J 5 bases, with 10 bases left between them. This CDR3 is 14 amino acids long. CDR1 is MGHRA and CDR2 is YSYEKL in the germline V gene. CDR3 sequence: CASSQDPGRETQYF. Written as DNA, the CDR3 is TGCGCCAGCAGCCAAGACCCAGGGCGGGAGACCCAGTACTTC.

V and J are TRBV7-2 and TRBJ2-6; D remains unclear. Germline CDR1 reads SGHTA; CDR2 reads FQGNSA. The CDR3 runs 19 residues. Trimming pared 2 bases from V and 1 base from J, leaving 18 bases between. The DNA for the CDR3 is TGTGCCAGCAGCTTAACGGCATCGTATACGATTTCTGGGGCCAACGTCCTGACTTTC. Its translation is CASSLTASYTISGANVLTF.

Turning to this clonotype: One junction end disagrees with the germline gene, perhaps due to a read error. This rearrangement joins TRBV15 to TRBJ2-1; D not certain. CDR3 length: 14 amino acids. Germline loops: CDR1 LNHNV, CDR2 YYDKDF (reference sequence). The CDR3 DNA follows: TGTGCCACCAGCAGAGGCGGCTCCTGCAATGAGCAGTTCTTC. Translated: CATSRGGSCNEQFF.

This CDR3 reads CSATTGSGDDGYTF. Written as DNA, the CDR3 is TGCAGTGCCACAACAGGGTCCGGGGACGATGGCTACACCTTC. The chain employs TRBV20-1 and TRBJ1-2; the D gene is possibly TRBD1 (6 bases). The CDR3 is 14 amino acids. The germline V gene has CDR1 DFQATT and CDR2 SNEGSKA (reference sequence). V lost 6 bases and J lost 6, with 20 bases in between.

This CDR3 reads CATRRTTNTEAFF. Here the CDR3 DNA reads TGTGCCACACGAAGAACGACGAACACTGAAGCTTTCTTT. The chain has TRBV6-5 and TRBJ1-1; D is ambiguous. Germline CDR1 is MNHEY and CDR2 is SVGAGI. V was pared by 10 bases and J by 1 base, with 13 bases between. The length of the CDR3 is 13 residues.

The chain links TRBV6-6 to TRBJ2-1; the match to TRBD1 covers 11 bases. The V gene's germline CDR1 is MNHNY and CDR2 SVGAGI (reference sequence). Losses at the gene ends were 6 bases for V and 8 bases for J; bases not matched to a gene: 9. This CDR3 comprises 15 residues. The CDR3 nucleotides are TGTGCCAGCAGAGACACCGGGACAGGGGGTGATGAGCAGTTCTTC. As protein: CASRDTGTGGDEQFF.

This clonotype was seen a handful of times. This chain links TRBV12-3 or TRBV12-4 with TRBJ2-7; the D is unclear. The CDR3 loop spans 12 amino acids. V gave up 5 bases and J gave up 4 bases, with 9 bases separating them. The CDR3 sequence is CASSPQLYEQYF. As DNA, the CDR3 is TGTGCCAGCAGTCCCCAGTTATACGAGCAGTACTTC.

CDR3 sequence: CASSLGQGALYNSPLHF. In DNA, the CDR3 is TGTGCCAGCAGCTTAGGGCAGGGGGCCCTCTATAATTCACCCCTCCACTTT. This chain connects TRBV7-6 to TRBJ1-6, with 8 bases aligning to TRBD1. CDR3 size: 17 residues. The trim removed 1 base at V and 3 bases at J, leaving 5 bases unmatched. Germline CDR1 and CDR2: SGHVS and FNYEAQ. Complete variable domain (other parts from reference TRBV7-6 and TRBJ1-6): GAGVSQSPRYKVTKRGQDVALRCDPISGHVSLYWYRQALGQGPEFLTYFNYEAQQDKSGLPNDRFSAERPEGSISTLTIQRTEQRDSAMYRCASSLGQGALYNSPLHFGNGTRLTVT.

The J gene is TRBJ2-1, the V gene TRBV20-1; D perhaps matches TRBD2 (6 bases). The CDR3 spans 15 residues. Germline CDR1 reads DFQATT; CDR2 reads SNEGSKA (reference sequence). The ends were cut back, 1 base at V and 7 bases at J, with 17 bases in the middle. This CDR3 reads CSARGGGVTGNEQFF. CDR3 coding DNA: TGCAGTGCTAGAGGTGGCGGGGTAACGGGTAATGAGCAGTTCTTC.

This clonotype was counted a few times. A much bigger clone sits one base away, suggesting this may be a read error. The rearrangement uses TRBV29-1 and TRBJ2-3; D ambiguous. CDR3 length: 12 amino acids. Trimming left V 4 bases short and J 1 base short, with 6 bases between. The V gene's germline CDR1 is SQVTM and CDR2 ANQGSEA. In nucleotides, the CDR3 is TGCAGCGTTGTGGACGGCACAGATACGCAGTATTTT. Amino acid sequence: CSVVDGTDTQYF.

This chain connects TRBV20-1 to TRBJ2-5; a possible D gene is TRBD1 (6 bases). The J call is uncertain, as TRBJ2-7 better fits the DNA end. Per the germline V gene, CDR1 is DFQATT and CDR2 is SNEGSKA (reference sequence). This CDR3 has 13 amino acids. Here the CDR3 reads CSAVGAGDGEQYF. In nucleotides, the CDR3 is TGCAGTGCTGTAGGGGCAGGGGACGGCGAGCAGTACTTC.

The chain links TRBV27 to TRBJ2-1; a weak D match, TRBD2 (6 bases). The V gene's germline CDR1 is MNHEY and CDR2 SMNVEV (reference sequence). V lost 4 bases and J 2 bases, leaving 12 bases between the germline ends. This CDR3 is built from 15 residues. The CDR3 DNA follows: TGTGCCAGCAGTTATCGCTGGACTACCTACAATGAGCAGTTCTTC. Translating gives CASSYRWTTYNEQFF.

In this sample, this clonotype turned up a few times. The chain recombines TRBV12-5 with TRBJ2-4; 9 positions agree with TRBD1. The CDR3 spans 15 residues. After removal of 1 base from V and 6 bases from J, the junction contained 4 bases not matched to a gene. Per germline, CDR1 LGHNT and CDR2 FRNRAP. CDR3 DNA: TGTGCTAGTGGTTTGGGCCCGGGACAGGGAAACATTCAGTACTTC. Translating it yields CASGLGPGQGNIQYF.

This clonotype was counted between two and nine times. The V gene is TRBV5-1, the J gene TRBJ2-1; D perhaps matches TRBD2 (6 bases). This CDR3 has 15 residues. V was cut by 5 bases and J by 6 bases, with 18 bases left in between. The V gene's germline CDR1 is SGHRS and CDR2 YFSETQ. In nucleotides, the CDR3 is TGCGCCAGCAGTTCCCGTACTAGCCCCCCCAATGAGCAGTTCTTC. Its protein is CASSSRTSPPNEQFF.

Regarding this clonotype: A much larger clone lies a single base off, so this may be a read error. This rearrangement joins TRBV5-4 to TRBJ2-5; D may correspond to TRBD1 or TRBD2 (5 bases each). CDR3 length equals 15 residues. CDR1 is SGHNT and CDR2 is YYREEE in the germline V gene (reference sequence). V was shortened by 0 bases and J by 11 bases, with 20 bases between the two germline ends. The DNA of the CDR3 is TGTGCCAGCAGCTTGGCAGGGACCATCTACAATGGGCAGTACTTC. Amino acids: CASSLAGTIYNGQYF.

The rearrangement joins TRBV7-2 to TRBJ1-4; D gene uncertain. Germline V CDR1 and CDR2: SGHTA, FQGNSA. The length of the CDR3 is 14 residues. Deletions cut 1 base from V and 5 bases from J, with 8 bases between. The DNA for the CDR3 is TGTGCCAGCAGCTTAGTTAGCAAGAATGAAAAACTGTTTTTT. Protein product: CASSLVSKNEKLFF.

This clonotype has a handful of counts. DNA of the CDR3: TGTGCCAGCAGCTTGCGACAGACGTCGTATGGCTACACCTTC. It encodes CASSLRQTSYGYTF. The rearrangement joins TRBV5-5 to TRBJ1-2; maybe TRBD1 (5 bases). Germline CDR1 and CDR2: SGHKS and YYEKEE (reference sequence). Trimming pared 1 base from V and 5 bases from J, leaving 12 bases between. The CDR3 sequence is 14 residues long.

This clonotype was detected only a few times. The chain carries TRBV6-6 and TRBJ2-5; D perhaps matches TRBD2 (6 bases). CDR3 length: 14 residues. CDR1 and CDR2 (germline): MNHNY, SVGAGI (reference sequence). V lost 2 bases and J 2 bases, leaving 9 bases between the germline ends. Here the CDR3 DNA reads TGTGCCAGCAGTTACGGAGGGGAGCAAGAGACCCAGTACTTC. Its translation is CASSYGGEQETQYF.

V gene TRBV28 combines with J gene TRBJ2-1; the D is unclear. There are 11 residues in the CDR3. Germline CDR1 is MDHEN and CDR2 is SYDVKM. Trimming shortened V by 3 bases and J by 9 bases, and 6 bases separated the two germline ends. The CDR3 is CASSFLSEQFF. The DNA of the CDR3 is TGTGCCAGCAGTTTTTTGAGTGAGCAGTTCTTC.

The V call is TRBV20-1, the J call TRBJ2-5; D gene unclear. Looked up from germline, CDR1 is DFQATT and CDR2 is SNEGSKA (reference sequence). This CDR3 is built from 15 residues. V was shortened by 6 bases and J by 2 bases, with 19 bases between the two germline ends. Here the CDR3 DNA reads TGCAGTGCGAGACGGCCCGGCAGGTTGCAAGAGACCCAGTACTTC. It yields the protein CSARRPGRLQETQYF.